This T cell receptor (beta chain) was identified during a study of memory B cells and T cells in multiple sclerosis. Findings of the study overall: Clone-set sizes differed between compartments, so shared clonotype counts needed normalization.

TCRdb's table, derived via immunoSEQ multiplex PCR, lists solely in-frame clones and lacks some. The data contain roughly 540 clones, 65% to 85% of them seen just once; the ten biggest clones take up more than 8.5%. The CDR3 loop spans 14 amino acids. Deletions cut 2 bases from V and 10 bases from J, with 12 bases between. CDR1 and CDR2 (germline): SNHLY, FYNNEI. In the case of this clone: Its specificity is unknown.

Sequenced: brain tissue. The chain joins TRBV2 to TRBJ1-6; D is undetermined. The clonotype was recovered from a human donor with multiple sclerosis. CDR3 sequence reads: CASSEITVKSPLHF. The CDR3 DNA sequence: TGTGCCAGCAGTGAAATTACAGTGAAGTCACCCCTCCACTTT.